This T cell receptor (beta chain) emerged from a study of Graves' ophthalmopathy and Graves' hyperthyroidism. For repertoire sequencing, the TCR beta CDR3 regions were amplified from RNA transcripts. HTBI primers were employed in first-round RT-PCR, then a second-round multiplex PCR followed. TCRdb reanalysed the multiplex PCR reads using MiXCR and keeps one entry per CDR3 protein. This sample has approximately 330,000 distinct CDR3 sequences; about 17% occur once, and the top ten carry around an eighth. This clonotype was picked up many times. The CDR3 has 12 amino acids. CDR1 is SEHNR and CDR2 is FQNEAQ in the germline V gene (reference sequence). The germline V and J ends were trimmed by 5 bases and 5 bases, with 9 bases remaining between them.

Sequenced sample: peripheral blood. The J gene is TRBJ2-5, the V gene TRBV7-9, with D uncertain. The clonotype was recovered from an adult man with Graves' ophthalmopathy. The CDR3 DNA is TGTGCCAGCAGCAAACCCGGGGAGACCCAGTACTTC. Amino acid sequence: CASSKPGETQYF. The full variable domain, its missing parts supplied by reference TRBV7-9 and TRBJ2-5, is DTGVSQNPRHKITKRGQNVTFRCDPISEHNRLYWYRQTLGQGPEFLTYFQNEAQLEKSRLLSDRFSAERPKGSFSTLEIQRTEQGDSAMYLCASSKPGETQYFGPGTRLLVL.